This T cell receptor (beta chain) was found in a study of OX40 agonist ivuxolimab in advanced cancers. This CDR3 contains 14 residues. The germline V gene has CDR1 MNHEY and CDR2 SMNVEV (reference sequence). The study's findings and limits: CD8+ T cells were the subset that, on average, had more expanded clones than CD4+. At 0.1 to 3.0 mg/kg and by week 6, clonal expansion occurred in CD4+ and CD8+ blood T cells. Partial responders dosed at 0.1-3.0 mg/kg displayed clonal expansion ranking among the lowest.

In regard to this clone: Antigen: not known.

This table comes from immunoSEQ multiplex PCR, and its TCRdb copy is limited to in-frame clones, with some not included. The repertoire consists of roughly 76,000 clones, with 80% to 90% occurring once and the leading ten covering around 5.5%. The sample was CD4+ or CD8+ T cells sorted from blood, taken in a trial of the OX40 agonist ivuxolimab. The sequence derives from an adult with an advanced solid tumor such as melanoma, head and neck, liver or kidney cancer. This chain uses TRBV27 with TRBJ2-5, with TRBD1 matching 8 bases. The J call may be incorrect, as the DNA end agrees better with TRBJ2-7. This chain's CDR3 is CASRGTGGYYEQYF. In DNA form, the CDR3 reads TGTGCCAGCAGAGGGACAGGCGGTTACTACGAGCAGTACTTC.